Listed here are 26 T cell receptor beta chains from one sample, sequenced in a study of naive and memory T cell subsets. The beta constant-region primer was an equimolar mix of two oligonucleotides covering TRBC1 and TRBC2. In TCRdb, the UMI-ligation and nested PCR reads were re-called with MiXCR into one record per CDR3 protein. The top ten hold 15% to 20% of the sample, which has about 21,000 distinct CDR3 sequences, approximately 9.9% seen once. Specimen: central memory CD8+ T cells from blood. These TCRs come from a human donor in good health.

This clonotype was picked up a small number of times. The chain carries TRBV27 and TRBJ2-5; D uncertain. V lost 7 bases to trimming and J lost 3 bases, with 21 bases between them. Per germline, CDR1 MNHEY and CDR2 SMNVEV (reference sequence). This CDR3 is built from 16 residues. CDR3 sequence (DNA): TGTGCCAGCAATCCGTCGATTTCGTTTCAAAAAGAGACCCAGTACTTC. This sequence encodes CASNPSISFQKETQYF.

The DNA of the CDR3 is TGTGCCAGCAGCCAAGTGTCCGGACAGGGGAAAAACATTCAGTACTTC. Protein: CASSQVSGQGKNIQYF. The V call is TRBV14, the J call TRBJ2-4; 9 positions agree with TRBD1. Germline trimming cut 1 base from V and 4 bases from J; bases unmatched to any gene: 5. CDR3 length: 16 amino acids. Germline V gives CDR1 SGHDN, CDR2 FVKESK.

The V call is TRBV9, the J call TRBJ2-7; perhaps TRBD1 as D (6 bases). CDR3 length equals 12 residues. V gave up 4 bases and J gave up 7 bases, with 12 bases separating them. CDR1 is SGDLS, CDR2 YYNGEE, per germline. Here the CDR3 reads CASSRQGQEQYF. Here the CDR3 DNA reads TGTGCCAGCAGCAGACAAGGACAGGAGCAGTACTTC.

There are a few counts of this clonotype. The chain combines TRBV4-3 with TRBJ2-6; D might be TRBD1 (5 bases). Germline V gene lookup returns CDR1 LGHNA and CDR2 YSLEER. V was pared by 0 bases and J by 0 bases, with 6 bases between. CDR3 length: 16 residues. In DNA form, the CDR3 reads TGCGCCAGCAGCCAAGATGACAGCTCTGGGGCCAACGTCCTGACTTTC. Its protein is CASSQDDSSGANVLTF.

The table lists this clonotype with a few counts. V gene TRBV24-1 combines with J gene TRBJ1-6; 9 bases are a match to TRBD1. This CDR3 contains 14 residues. V lost 7 bases and J lost 7; bases outside the gene matches: 4. The germline CDR1 and CDR2 sequences are KGHDR and SFDVKD. Here the CDR3 reads CATRDRGENSPLHF. The DNA of the CDR3 is TGTGCCACCAGGGACAGGGGTGAAAATTCACCCCTCCACTTT.

The rearrangement uses TRBV9 and TRBJ2-1, with 7 bases identical to TRBD2. Germline V gene lookup returns CDR1 SGDLS and CDR2 YYNGEE. J was trimmed by 5 bases and V by 4 bases; bases with no gene match: 9. CDR3 size: 15 residues. The CDR3 here is CASSNRLARHNEQFF. CDR3 nucleotide sequence: TGTGCCAGCAGCAACCGACTAGCCCGGCACAATGAGCAGTTCTTC.

This clonotype was found many times. The chain combines TRBV28 with TRBJ1-1; no definite D call. This CDR3 is 14 amino acids long. Per the germline V gene, CDR1 is MDHEN and CDR2 is SYDVKM. V was trimmed by 4 bases and J by 3 bases, leaving 12 bases between them. The CDR3 nucleotides are TGTGCCAGCAGTTCACATAGGGTCCACACTGAAGCTTTCTTT. Translated, it gives CASSSHRVHTEAFF.

This clonotype was seen many times. A single base separates this from a much larger clone, so it may be a read error. The chain combines TRBV20-1 with TRBJ1-4; perhaps TRBD1 as D (5 bases). The CDR3 loop spans 13 amino acids. From germline, CDR1 is DFQATT and CDR2 SNEGSKA (reference sequence). Trimming removed 4 bases at V and 8 bases at J, with 14 bases between. The CDR3 coding sequence is TGCAGTGCTACCCGGGGGGTACGGGAAAAACTGTTTTTT. As protein: CSATRGVREKLFF.

This clonotype occurred a few times. V is TRBV3-1 and J is TRBJ2-2; TRBD2 is a possible D gene (5 bases). Germline V lookup: CDR1 LGHDT, CDR2 YNNKEL (reference sequence). The V end was cut by 3 bases, the J end by 3 bases, with 14 bases between. CDR3 size: 16 residues. CDR3 region: CASSHVLVADTGELFF. For the CDR3, the DNA is TGTGCCAGCAGCCACGTACTAGTCGCGGACACCGGGGAGCTGTTTTTT. Combining the CDR3 with reference TRBV3-1 and TRBJ2-2 gives the whole variable domain DTAVSQTPKYLVTQMGNDKSIKCEQNLGHDTMYWYKQDSKKFLKIMFSYNNKELIINETVPNRFSPKSPDKAHLNLHINSLELGDSAVYFCASSHVLVADTGELFFGEGSRLTVL.

This rearrangement joins TRBV20-1 to TRBJ2-1; tentative D call: TRBD2 (5 bases). From germline, CDR1 is DFQATT and CDR2 SNEGSKA (reference sequence). V was shortened by 0 bases and J by 7 bases, with 10 bases between the two germline ends. This CDR3 has 13 residues. CDR3 in DNA: TGCAGTGCTAGAGAATTCCGGAGGAATGAGCAGTTCTTC. It is translated as CSAREFRRNEQFF.

This clonotype was recorded many times. The gene calls are TRBV5-6 and TRBJ2-7; the D gene is possibly TRBD1 (5 bases). Germline CDR1 and CDR2: SGHDT and YYEEEE. The CDR3 runs to 14 residues. Trimming left V 0 bases short and J 7 bases short, with 14 bases between. CDR3 nucleotides: TGTGCCAGCAGCTTGGAAAGGGGTAAAAGGGAGCAGTACTTC. As protein: CASSLERGKREQYF.

DNA for the CDR3: TGCAGCGTTTTCATTGCAGGGGTGAACGAGCAGTACTTC. It is translated as CSVFIAGVNEQYF. V is TRBV29-1 and J is TRBJ2-7, with a tentative D call TRBD1 (6 bases). Trimming took off 5 bases at V and 5 bases at J, with 16 bases between the two ends. From germline, CDR1 is SQVTM and CDR2 ANQGSEA. The CDR3 consists of 13 residues.

This clonotype was seen repeatedly, ten times or more. V is TRBV7-6 and J is TRBJ2-1; D is ambiguous. The CDR3 runs to 16 residues. Trimming shortened V by 1 base and J by 3 bases, and 13 bases separated the two germline ends. Germline-derived CDR1 and CDR2 are SGHVS and FNYEAQ. The CDR3 bases are TGTGCCAGCAGCTTAGGAACGGACCGATTCTACAATGAGCAGTTCTTC. Its translation is CASSLGTDRFYNEQFF. Full variable domain (missing parts from reference TRBV7-6 and TRBJ2-1): GAGVSQSPRYKVTKRGQDVALRCDPISGHVSLYWYRQALGQGPEFLTYFNYEAQQDKSGLPNDRFSAERPEGSISTLTIQRTEQRDSAMYRCASSLGTDRFYNEQFFGPGTRLTVL.

This clonotype occurred many times. The J gene is TRBJ1-3, the V gene TRBV28; D call uncertain. Germline V gene lookup returns CDR1 MDHEN and CDR2 SYDVKM. Trimming shortened V by 6 bases and J by 2 bases, and 14 bases separated the two germline ends. The CDR3 is 15 residues long. The CDR3 DNA reads TGTGCCAGCAGATCCATTCCACACGCTGGAAACACCATATATTTT. This translates into CASRSIPHAGNTIYF.

The chain links TRBV19 to TRBJ1-2, with D perhaps TRBD1 (5 bases). The germline V gene has CDR1 LNHDA and CDR2 SQIVND (reference sequence). V lost 6 bases to trimming and J lost 3 bases, with 17 bases between them. The CDR3 totals 15 residues. The CDR3 loop is CASSNSGGMDYGYTF. The CDR3 DNA reads as TGTGCCAGTAGCAACAGCGGGGGGATGGACTATGGCTACACCTTC.

This clonotype was recorded a few times. This sequence joins TRBV7-6 and TRBJ1-5; D is uncertain. Germline CDR1 SGHVS, CDR2 FNYEAQ. V lost 1 base to trimming and J lost 7 bases, with 8 bases between them. This CDR3 spans 13 amino acids. The CDR3 sequence: CASSLGTAQPQHF. CDR3 coding DNA: TGTGCCAGCAGCTTAGGGACCGCGCAGCCCCAGCATTTT.

As DNA, the CDR3 is TGTGCCAGCAGCAAAGAGGAAGTAGCGGGAGCGAACACCGGGGAGCTGTTTTTT. Encoded protein: CASSKEEVAGANTGELFF. The chain combines TRBV21-1 with TRBJ2-2; no DNA check was done on the table's D call, TRBD2. TRBV21-1 constitutes a pseudogene. This CDR3 is 18 amino acids long.

V and J are TRBV6-5 and TRBJ2-7; 7 bases map to TRBD2. The CDR3 is 15 residues long. Looked up from germline, CDR1 is MNHEY and CDR2 is SVGAGI. V shed 0 bases, J shed 1 base, and the junction held 3 bases outside the gene matches. Here the CDR3 reads CASSYSASGSYEQYF. The CDR3 DNA follows: TGTGCCAGCAGTTACTCGGCTAGCGGTTCCTACGAGCAGTACTTC.

This clonotype was counted a single time. A much larger clone lies a single base off, so this may be a read error. The rearrangement joins TRBV6-2 or TRBV6-3 to TRBJ2-5, with a weak D call TRBD2 (6 bases). V was pared by 4 bases and J by 3 bases, with 12 bases between. Per the germline V gene, CDR1 is MNHEY and CDR2 is SVGEGT. This CDR3 region has 14 residues. The CDR3 DNA reads TGTGCCAGCAGTTCCGGCGGCGGGGAAGAGACCCAGTACTTC. It is translated as CASSSGGGEETQYF.

The chain carries TRBV4-3 and TRBJ2-5, with 11 bases that match TRBD1. The CDR3 contains 15 residues. CDR1 LGHNA and CDR2 YSLEER come from the germline V gene. V lost 3 bases and J lost 5; bases outside the gene matches: 5. This chain's CDR3 is CASSQDRDRGETQYF. CDR3 DNA: TGCGCCAGCAGCCAGGACCGGGACAGGGGGGAGACCCAGTACTTC.

This clonotype was observed a few times. This chain links TRBV5-1 with TRBJ2-3; 9 bases align to TRBD1. With V trimmed by 4 bases and J by 4 bases, 4 bases remained unmatched. CDR3 length equals 14 residues. Germline CDR1 reads SGHRS; CDR2 reads YFSETQ. The DNA of the CDR3 is TGCGCCAGCAGCGCCGGGACAGGGTCAGATACGCAGTATTTT. Translating gives CASSAGTGSDTQYF.

The chain uses TRBV6-1 and TRBJ2-5; D is ambiguous. V was cut by 2 bases and J by 2 bases, with 9 bases left in between. The V gene's germline CDR1 is MNHNS and CDR2 SASEGT. This CDR3 comprises 14 residues. As DNA, the CDR3 is TGTGCCAGCAGTGAACTTGATATACAAGAGACCCAGTACTTC. Its protein product is CASSELDIQETQYF.

This chain uses TRBV5-5 with TRBJ2-2; 10 bases are a match to TRBD2. CDR3 size: 14 residues. V was pared by 5 bases and J by 6 bases, with 4 bases of the junction left unmatched. From germline, CDR1 is SGHKS and CDR2 YYEKEE (reference sequence). In nucleotides, the CDR3 is TGTGCCAGCAGTACCGGGACTAGCGCCGGGGAGCTGTTTTTT. It specifies CASSTGTSAGELFF.

This clonotype has at least ten counts. The chain combines TRBV7-9 with TRBJ2-5; 11 bases are a match to TRBD2. Per germline, CDR1 SEHNR and CDR2 FQNEAQ (reference sequence). V trimming: 5 bases; J trimming: 1 base; junction bases outside the gene matches: 6. The CDR3 loop spans 16 amino acids. CDR3 loop: CASSAGLAGTQETQYF. In DNA form, the CDR3 reads TGTGCCAGCAGCGCAGGACTAGCGGGCACCCAAGAGACCCAGTACTTC. Variable domain in full (rest from reference TRBV7-9 and TRBJ2-5): DTGVSQNPRHKITKRGQNVTFRCDPISEHNRLYWYRQTLGQGPEFLTYFQNEAQLEKSRLLSDRFSAERPKGSFSTLEIQRTEQGDSAMYLCASSAGLAGTQETQYFGPGTRLLVL.

V usage is TRBV27 and J usage is TRBJ2-1; maybe TRBD1 (6 bases). The CDR3 spans 14 residues. CDR1 and CDR2 from the germline V gene are MNHEY and SMNVEV (reference sequence). Trimming pared 5 bases from V and 2 bases from J, leaving 10 bases between. The CDR3 bases are TGTGCCAGCAGTATCACAGGGCCCTACAATGAGCAGTTCTTC. Translation: CASSITGPYNEQFF.

This clonotype was seen at least ten times. A much larger clone differs from this one at a single base, so this may be a read error. V usage is TRBV7-6 and J usage is TRBJ2-6; maybe TRBD1 (7 bases). V shed 2 bases and J shed 2 bases, with 19 bases lying between them. The CDR3 is 19 amino acids. Looked up from germline, CDR1 is SGHVS and CDR2 is FNYEAQ. The CDR3, as DNA: TGTGCCAGCAGCTTATTGGTCAGGGGGGCAAGCGCTGGGGCCAACGTCCTGACTTTC. It codes for CASSLLVRGASAGANVLTF.